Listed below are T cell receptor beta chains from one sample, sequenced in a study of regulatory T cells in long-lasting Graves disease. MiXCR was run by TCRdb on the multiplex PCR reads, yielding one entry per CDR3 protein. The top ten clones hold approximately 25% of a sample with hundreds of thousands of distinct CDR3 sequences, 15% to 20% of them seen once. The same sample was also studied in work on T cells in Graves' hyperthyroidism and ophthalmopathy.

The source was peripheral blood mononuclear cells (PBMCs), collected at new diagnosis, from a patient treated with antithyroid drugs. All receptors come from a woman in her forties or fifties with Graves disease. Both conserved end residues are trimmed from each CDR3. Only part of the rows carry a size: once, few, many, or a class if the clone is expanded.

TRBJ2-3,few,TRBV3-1,ASSQGPGTQY
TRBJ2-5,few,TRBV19,ASSIDHGTGMQETQY
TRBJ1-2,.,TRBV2,ASSVSPSPGVYGYT
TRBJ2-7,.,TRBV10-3,AIGDDSSYEQY
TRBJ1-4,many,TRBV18,ASSPTHGDPPEKLF
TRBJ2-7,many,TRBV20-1,SARQGALDEQY
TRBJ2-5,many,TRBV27,ASSLGIQETQY
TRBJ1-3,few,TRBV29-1,SVGPDNSGNTIY
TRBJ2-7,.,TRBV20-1,SARMGPLEQY
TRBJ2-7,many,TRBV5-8,ASSISWHNYEQY
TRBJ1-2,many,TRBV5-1,ASSWDTASYGYT
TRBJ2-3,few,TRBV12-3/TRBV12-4,ATSPGVPGINTQY
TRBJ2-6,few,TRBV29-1,SVDGPGRSGANVLT
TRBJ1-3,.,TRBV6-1,ASSEARGTTGNTIY
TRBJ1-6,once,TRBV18,ASSPGTGFSYNSPLH
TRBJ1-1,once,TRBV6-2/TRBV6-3,ASIYGKDRPPEAF
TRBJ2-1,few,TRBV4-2,ASSRSSASGGAYIEQF
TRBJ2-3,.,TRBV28,ALGTGVTDTQY
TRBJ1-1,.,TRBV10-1,ASSPGQGLTEAF
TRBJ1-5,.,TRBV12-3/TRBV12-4,ASSQGGSQH
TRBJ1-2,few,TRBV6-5,ASSSPGGPDGYT
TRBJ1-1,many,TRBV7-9,ASSYGQGDEAF
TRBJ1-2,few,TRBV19,ASLQKTVGDGYT
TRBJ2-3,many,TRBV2,ASSVNGADTQY
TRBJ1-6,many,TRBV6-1,ASSEREVQPLH
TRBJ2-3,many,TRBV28,ASRATDTQY
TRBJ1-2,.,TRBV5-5,ASSQGDGNGYT
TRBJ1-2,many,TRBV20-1,SASETGTYGYT
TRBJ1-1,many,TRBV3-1,ASSHRSPRGEAF
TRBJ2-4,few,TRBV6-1,ASSAPANVQY
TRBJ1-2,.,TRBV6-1,ASSEGVGTGNLYT
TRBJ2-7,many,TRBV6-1,ASSTGATYEQY